The T cell receptor beta chain described here comes from a study of cytomegalovirus exposure and HLA in healthy donors. Study-wide points: Reports credit the classifier with highly specific, highly sensitive diagnosis of cytomegalovirus status.

Of note for this clone: Its antigen is not identified.

From germline, CDR1 is WNHNN and CDR2 SYGVQD (reference sequence). The V gene end was trimmed by 0 bases and the J gene end by 6 bases; junction bases not matched to a gene: 4. The CDR3 is made up of 16 amino acids. The PCR made use of 60 Vbeta and 13 Jbeta primers. Profiling relied on immunoSEQ multiplex PCR, and the TCRdb table lists in-frame clones only, not all of them. The sample lists some 120,000 clones, around three quarters seen once, with over 2.5% in the top ten. The TCR comes from a male donor in good health and CMV-seronegative. The V call is TRBV10-1, the J call TRBJ2-3; 12 bases agree with TRBD2. Sequencing input: PBMCs. As DNA, the CDR3 is TGCGCCAGCAGTGAGTCGCCTAGCGGGAGGGTGGATACGCAGTATTTT. This translates into CASSESPSGRVDTQYF.